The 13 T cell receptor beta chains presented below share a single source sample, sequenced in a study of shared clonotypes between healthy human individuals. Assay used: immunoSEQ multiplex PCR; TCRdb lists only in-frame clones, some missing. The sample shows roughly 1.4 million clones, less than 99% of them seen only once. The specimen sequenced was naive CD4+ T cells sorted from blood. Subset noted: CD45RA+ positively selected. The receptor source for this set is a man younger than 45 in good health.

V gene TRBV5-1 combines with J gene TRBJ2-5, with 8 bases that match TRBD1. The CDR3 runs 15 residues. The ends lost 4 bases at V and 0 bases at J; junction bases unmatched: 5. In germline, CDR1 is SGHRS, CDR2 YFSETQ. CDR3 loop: CASSMTGAYQETQYF. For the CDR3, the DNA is TGCGCCAGCAGCATGACAGGGGCGTACCAAGAGACCCAGTACTTC.

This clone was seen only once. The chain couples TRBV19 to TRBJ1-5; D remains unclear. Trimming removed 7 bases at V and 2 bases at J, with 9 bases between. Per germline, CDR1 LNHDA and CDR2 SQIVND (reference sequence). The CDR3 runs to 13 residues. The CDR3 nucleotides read TGTGCCAGTAATGGATTGGGCAATCAGCCCCAGCATTTT. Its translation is CASNGLGNQPQHF.

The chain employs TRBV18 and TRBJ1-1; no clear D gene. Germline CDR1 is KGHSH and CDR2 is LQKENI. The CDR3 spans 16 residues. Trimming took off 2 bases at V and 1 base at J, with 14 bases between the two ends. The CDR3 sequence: CASSPDGANRNTEAFF. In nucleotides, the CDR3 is TGTGCCAGCTCACCAGATGGAGCTAATCGGAACACTGAAGCTTTCTTT.

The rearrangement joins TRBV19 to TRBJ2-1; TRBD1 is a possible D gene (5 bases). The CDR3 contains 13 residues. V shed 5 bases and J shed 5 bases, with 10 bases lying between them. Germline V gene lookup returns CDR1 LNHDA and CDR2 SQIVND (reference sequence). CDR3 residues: CASSFRDHNEQFF. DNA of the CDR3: TGTGCCAGTAGTTTCAGGGATCACAATGAGCAGTTCTTC.

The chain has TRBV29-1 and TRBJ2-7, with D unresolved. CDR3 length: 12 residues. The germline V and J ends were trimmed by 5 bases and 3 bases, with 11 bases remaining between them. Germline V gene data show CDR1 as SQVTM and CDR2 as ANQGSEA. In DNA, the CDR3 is TGCAGCGTTTATAAGGGAAACTACGAGCAGTACTTC. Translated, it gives CSVYKGNYEQYF.

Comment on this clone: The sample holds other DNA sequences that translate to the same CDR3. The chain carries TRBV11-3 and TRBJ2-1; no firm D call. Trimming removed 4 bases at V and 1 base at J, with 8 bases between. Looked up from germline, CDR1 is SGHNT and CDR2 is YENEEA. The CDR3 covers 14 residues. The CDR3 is CASSSPGSYNEQFF. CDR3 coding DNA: TGTGCCAGCAGCTCCCCCGGATCCTACAATGAGCAGTTCTTC.

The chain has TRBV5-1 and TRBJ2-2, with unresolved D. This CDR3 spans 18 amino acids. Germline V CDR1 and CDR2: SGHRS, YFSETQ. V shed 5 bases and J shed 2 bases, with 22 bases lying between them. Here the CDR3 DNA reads TGCGCCAGCAGAGGTGGCAGTCCCTCTCCTCCTAACACCGGGGAGCTGTTTTTT. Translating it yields CASRGGSPSPPNTGELFF.

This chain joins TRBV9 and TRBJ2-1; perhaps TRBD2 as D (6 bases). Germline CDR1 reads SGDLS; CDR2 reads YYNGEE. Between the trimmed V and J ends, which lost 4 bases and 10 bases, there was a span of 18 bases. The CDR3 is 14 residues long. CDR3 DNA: TGTGCCAGCAGCCCCTTGGGGAGGTCGAGCGAGCAGTTCTTC. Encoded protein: CASSPLGRSSEQFF.

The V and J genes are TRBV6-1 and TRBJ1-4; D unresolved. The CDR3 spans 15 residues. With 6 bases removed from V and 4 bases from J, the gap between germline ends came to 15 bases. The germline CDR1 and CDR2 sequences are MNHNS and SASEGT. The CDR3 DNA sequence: TGTGCCAGCAGCGGAGGGCCAGGTCGTAATGAAAAACTGTTTTTT. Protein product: CASSGGPGRNEKLFF.

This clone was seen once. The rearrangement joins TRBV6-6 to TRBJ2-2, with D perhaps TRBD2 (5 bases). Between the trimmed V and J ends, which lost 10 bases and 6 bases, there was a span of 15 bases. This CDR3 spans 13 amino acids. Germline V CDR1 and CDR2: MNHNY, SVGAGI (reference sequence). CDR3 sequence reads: CATSGLGAGELFF. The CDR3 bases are TGTGCCACCAGCGGTTTAGGAGCCGGGGAGCTGTTTTTT.

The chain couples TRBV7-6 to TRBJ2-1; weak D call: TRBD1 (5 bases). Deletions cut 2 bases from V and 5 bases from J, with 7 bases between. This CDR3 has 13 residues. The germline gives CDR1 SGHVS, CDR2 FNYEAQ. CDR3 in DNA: TGTGCCAGCAGCTTAATAGGGGACAATGAGCAGTTCTTC. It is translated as CASSLIGDNEQFF.

CDR3 sequence: CAWSDPPFGGSEQYF. DNA of the CDR3: TGTGCCTGGAGTGACCCCCCTTTCGGCGGGTCCGAGCAGTACTTC. This chain joins TRBV30 and TRBJ2-7, with D perhaps TRBD2 (5 bases). V lost 1 base and J 6 bases, leaving 19 bases between the germline ends. The CDR3 is made up of 15 amino acids. Germline V gene data show CDR1 as GTSNPN and CDR2 as SVGIG (reference sequence).

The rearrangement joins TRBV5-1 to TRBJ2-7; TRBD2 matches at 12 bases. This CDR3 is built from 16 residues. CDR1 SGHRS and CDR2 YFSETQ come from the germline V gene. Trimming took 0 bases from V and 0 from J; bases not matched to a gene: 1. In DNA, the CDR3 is TGCGCCAGCAGCTTGGCTAGCGGGAGGGCCTCCTACGAGCAGTACTTC. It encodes CASSLASGRASYEQYF. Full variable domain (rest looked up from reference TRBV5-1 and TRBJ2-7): KAGVTQTPRYLIKTRGQQVTLSCSPISGHRSVSWYQQTPGQGLQFLFEYFSETQRNKGNFPGRFSGRQFSNSRSEMNVSTLELGDSALYLCASSLASGRASYEQYFGPGTRLTVT.